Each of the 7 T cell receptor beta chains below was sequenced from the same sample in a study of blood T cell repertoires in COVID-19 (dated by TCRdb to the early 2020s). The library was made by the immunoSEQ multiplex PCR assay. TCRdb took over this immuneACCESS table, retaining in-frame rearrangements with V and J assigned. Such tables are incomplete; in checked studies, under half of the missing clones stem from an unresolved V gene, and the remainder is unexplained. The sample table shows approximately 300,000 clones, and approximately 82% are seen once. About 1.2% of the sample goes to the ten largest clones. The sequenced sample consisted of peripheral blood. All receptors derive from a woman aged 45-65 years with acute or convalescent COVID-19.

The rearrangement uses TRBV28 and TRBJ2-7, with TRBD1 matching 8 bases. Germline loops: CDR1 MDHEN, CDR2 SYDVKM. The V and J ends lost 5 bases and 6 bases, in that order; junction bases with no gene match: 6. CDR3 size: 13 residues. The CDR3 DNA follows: TGTGCCAGCAGTGCTGGACAGGGTGCCGAGCAGTACGTC. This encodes CASSAGQGAEQYV.

The CDR3 spells CASRDRVYDYGYTF. For the CDR3, the DNA is TGTGCCAGCCGGGACAGGGTTTATGACTATGGCTACACCTTC. The chain combines TRBV19 with TRBJ1-2; 9 nucleotides align to TRBD1. The junction had 8 bases not matched to a gene; V was cut back by 9 bases and J by 3 bases. CDR3 size: 14 residues. Germline V gives CDR1 LNHDA, CDR2 SQIVND (reference sequence).

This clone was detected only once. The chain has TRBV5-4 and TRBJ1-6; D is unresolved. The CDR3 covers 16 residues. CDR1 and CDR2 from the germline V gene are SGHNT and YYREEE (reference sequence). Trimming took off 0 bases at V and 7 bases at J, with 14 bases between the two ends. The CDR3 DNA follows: TGTGCCAGCAGCTTGGCGCAGCGGGTCAGCAATTCACCCCTCCACTTT. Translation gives CASSLAQRVSNSPLHF.

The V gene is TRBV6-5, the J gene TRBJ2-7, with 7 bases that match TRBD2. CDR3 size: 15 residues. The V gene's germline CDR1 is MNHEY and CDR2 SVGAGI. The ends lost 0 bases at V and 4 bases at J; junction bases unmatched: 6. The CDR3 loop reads CASSYSAASGYEQYF. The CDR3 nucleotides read TGTGCCAGCAGTTACTCTGCGGCTAGCGGATACGAGCAGTACTTC.

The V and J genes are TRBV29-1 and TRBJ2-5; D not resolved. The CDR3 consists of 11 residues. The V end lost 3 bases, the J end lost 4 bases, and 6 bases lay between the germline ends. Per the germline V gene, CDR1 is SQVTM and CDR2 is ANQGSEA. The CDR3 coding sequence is TGCAGCGTTGACACGCGAGAGACCCAGTACTTC. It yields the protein CSVDTRETQYF.

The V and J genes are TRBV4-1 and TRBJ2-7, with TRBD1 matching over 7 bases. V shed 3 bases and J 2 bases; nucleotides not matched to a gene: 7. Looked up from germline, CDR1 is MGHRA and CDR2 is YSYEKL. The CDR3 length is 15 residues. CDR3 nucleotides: TGCGCCAGCAGCCACGACAAACAGGGGACCTACGAGCAGTACTTC. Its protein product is CASSHDKQGTYEQYF.

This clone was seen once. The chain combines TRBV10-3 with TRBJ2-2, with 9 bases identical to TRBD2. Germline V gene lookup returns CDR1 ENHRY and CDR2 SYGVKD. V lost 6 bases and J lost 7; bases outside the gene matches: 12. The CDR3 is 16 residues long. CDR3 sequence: CAISRTSGRISGELFF. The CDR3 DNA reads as TGTGCCATCAGCCGCACTAGCGGGCGAATAAGCGGGGAGCTGTTTTTT.